This entry is about one TCR beta chain. These data are taken from a study of control samples from healthy donors and cancer patients. The V and J ends lost 10 bases and 2 bases respectively, with 18 bases between them. Germline V gene sequence: CDR1 MGHRA, CDR2 YSYEKL. The CDR3 runs 15 residues. Clones were read by immunoSEQ multiplex PCR, and TCRdb kept only the in-frame ones, dropping some. The sample includes 70,000 to 95,000 clones, 90% to 95% of them seen just once. The rearrangement uses TRBV4-1 and TRBJ1-3; weak D call: TRBD1 (5 bases). Sample: PBMCs. The source of this sequence is a woman in her forties with lung cancer. The CDR3 nucleotides read TGCGCCACTGCTAGGGGAGGGATCCCTGGAAACACCATATATTTT. Its translation: CATARGGIPGNTIYF.